This T cell receptor (beta chain) was recovered during a study of Ad26.COV2.S vaccination and SARS-CoV-2 variants. Study context: Donor got 5x10^10 or 1x10^11 viral particles of Ad26.COV2.S. Study observations and caveats: Spike-specific TCR breadth was greater in vaccine than placebo recipients.

Some clones are missing from TCRdb's copy, which holds only in-frame ones; the method was immunoSEQ multiplex PCR. The sample shows about 450,000 clones, about 88% of them seen only once. As for this clone: Antigen: not known.

This CDR3 has 13 residues. The V gene lost 6 bases and the J gene lost 7 bases, with 15 bases spanning the gap. In germline, CDR1 is SNHLY, CDR2 FYNNEI. The treatment denotes: over 15 received Ad26.COV2.S at low or high dose, single or two shots; about five received placebo; per-sample allocation not given. All samples were drawn on day 63, counting from the first vaccine or placebo injection. Ad26.COV2.S expressed prefusion-stabilized spike from the original Wuhan strain. This receptor was obtained from a person aged 18-60 years who received the Ad26.COV2.S COVID-19 vaccine or a placebo. The chain couples TRBV2 to TRBJ1-2, with unresolved D. The sample consisted of peripheral blood, taken in a trial of Ad26.COV2.S vaccine versus placebo. For the CDR3, the DNA is TGTGCCAGCAGATGGCCAGGCGGCTTTGGCTACACCTTC. Translated, it gives CASRWPGGFGYTF.